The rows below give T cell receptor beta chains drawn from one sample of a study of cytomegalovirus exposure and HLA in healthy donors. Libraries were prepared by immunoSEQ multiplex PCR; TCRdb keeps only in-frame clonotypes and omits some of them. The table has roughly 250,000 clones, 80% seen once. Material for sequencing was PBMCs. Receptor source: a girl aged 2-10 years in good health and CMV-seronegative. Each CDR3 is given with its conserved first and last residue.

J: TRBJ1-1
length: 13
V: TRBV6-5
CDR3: CASSYVRGTEAFF

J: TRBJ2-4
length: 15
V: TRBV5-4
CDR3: CASSPWGGSGKGEYF

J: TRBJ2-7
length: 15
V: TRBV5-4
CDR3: CASSLAGMRSYEQYF

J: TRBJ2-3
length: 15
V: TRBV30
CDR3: CAWKRAGGAEDTQYF

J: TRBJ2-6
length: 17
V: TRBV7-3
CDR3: CASRKDRGLSGANVLTF

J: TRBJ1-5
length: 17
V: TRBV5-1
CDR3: CAKNQGIENRGYQPQHF

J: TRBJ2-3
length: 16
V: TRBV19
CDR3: CASSIRLGSVSDTQYF

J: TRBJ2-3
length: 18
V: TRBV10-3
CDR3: CAISSGTSGRRSTDTQYF

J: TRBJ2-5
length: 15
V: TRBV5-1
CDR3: CASSLDNRGLETQYF

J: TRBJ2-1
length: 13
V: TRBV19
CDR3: CASSAGSYNEQFF

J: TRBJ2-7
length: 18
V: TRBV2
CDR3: CASSRVTGFTTTIYEQYF

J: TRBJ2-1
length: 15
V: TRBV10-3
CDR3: CAISDWQGPYNEQFF

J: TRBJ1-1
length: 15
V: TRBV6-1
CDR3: CASNPGQGRSTEAFF

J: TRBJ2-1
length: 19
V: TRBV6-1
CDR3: CASSEDFPPTGGLGNEQFF

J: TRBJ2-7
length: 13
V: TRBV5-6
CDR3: CASSSFWAGEQYF

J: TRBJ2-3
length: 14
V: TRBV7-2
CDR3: CASSWLRVSDTQYF

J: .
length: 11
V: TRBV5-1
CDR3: CASGQLNEQYF

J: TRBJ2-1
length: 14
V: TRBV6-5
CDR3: CASSYSGEYNEQFF

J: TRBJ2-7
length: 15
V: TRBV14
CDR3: CASSQDLLAGHEQYF

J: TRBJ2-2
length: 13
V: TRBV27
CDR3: CASSPLRSGELFF

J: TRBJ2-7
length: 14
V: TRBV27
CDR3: CASSFASGGYEQYF

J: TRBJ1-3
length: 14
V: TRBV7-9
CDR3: CASSMTETGNTIYF

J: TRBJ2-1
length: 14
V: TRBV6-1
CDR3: CASSEEWASGSKFF

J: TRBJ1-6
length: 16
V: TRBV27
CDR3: CASSSQTGIVDSPLHF

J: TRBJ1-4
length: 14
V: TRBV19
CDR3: CASAGSATNEKLFF

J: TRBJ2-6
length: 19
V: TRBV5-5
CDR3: CASSFTGQGIRVGANVLTF

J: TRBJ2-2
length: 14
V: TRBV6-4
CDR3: CASSEGAATGELFF

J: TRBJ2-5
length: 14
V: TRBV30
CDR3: CAWSVRLGQETQYF

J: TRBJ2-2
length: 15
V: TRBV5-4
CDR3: CASSSGLANTGELFF

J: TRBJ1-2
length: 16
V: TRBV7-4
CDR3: CASSLTRQGDSYGYTF

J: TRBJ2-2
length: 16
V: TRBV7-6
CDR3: CASSPRLAGANGELFF

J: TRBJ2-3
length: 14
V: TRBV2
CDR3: CASRKGSGTDTQYF

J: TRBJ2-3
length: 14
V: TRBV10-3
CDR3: CATIGHRAGDTQYF